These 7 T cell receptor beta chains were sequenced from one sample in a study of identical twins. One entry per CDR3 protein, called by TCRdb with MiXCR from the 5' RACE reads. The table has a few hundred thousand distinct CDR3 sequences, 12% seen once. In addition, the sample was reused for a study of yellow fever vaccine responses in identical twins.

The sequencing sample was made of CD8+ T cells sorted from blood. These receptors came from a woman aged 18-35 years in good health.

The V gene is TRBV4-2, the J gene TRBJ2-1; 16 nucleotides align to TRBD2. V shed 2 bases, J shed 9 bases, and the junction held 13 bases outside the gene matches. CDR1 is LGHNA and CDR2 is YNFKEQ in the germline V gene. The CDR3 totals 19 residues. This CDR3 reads CASSQPPAGTSGRAVEQFF. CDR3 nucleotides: TGTGCCAGCAGCCAACCCCCTGCCGGGACTAGCGGGAGGGCCGTTGAGCAGTTCTTC.

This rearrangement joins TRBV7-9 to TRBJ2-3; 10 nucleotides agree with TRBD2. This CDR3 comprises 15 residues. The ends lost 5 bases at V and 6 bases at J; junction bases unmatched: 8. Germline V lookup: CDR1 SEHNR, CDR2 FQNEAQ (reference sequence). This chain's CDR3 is CASSPPSGSEDTQYF. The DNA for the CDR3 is TGTGCCAGCAGCCCTCCTAGCGGGAGTGAGGATACGCAGTATTTT.

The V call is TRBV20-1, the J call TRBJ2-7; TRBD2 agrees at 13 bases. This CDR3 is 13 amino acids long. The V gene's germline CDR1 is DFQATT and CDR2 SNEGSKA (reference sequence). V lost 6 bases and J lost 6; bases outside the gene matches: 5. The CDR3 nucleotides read TGCAGTGCCACGACTAGCGGGAGGCCCGAGCAGTACTTC. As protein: CSATTSGRPEQYF.

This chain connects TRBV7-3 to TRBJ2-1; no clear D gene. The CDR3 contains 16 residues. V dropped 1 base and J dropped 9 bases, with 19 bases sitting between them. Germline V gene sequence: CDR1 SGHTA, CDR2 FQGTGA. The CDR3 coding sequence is TGTGCCAGCAGCTTAAACTCCGGGCCGGCCCCTACTGAGCAGTTCTTC. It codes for CASSLNSGPAPTEQFF.

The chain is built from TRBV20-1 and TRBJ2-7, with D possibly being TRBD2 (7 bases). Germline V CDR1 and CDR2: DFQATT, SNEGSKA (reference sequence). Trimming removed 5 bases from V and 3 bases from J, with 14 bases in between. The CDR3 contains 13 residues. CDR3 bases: TGCAGTGCTGGTTCAGGGGAGGGCTACGAGCAGTACGTC. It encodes CSAGSGEGYEQYV.

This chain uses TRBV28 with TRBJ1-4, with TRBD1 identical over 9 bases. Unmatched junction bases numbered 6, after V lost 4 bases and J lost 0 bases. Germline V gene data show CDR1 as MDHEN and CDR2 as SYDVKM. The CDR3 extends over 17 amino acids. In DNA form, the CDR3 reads TGTGCCAGCAGTTCGGGACAGGGACCCGCAACTAATGAAAAACTGTTTTTT. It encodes CASSSGQGPATNEKLFF.

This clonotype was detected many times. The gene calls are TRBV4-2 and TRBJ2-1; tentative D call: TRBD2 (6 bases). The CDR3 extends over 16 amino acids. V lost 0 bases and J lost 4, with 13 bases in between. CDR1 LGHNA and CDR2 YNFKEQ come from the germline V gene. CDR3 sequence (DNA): TGTGCCAGCAGCCAAGATTGGAGGGAGTCGTACAATGAGCAGTTCTTC. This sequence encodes CASSQDWRESYNEQFF.